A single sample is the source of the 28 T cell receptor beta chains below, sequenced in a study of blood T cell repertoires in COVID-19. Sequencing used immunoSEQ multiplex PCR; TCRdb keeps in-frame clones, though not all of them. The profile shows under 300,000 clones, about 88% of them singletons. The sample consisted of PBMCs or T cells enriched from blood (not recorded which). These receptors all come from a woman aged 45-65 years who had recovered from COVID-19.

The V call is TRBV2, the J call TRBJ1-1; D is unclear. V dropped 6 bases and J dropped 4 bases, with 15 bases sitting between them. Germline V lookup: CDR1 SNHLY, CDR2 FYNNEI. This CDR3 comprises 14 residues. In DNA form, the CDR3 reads TGTGCCAGCAGAGCAGAAAGCGGATCCACTGAAGCTTTCTTT. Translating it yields CASRAESGSTEAFF.

The DNA for the CDR3 is TGTGCCAGCAGTTTAAGTCTAGCGGGAGATCGGGATACGCAGTATTTT. It translates to CASSLSLAGDRDTQYF. V usage is TRBV28 and J usage is TRBJ2-3; 10 bases align to TRBD2. Losses at the gene ends were 2 bases for V and 6 bases for J; bases not matched to a gene: 8. Looked up from germline, CDR1 is MDHEN and CDR2 is SYDVKM. This CDR3 comprises 16 residues.

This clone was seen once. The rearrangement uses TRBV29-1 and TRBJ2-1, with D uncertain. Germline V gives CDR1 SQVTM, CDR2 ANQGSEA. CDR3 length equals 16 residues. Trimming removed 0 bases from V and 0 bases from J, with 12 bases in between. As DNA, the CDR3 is TGCAGCGTTGAAGATCAAGCGTCGAGCTCCTACAATGAGCAGTTCTTC. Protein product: CSVEDQASSSYNEQFF.

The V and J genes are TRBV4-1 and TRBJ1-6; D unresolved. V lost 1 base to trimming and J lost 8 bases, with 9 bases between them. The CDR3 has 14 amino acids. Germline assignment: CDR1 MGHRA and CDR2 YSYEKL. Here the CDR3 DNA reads TGCGCCAGCAGCCAAGGGGTGCGGGATTCACCCCTCCACTTT. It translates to CASSQGVRDSPLHF.

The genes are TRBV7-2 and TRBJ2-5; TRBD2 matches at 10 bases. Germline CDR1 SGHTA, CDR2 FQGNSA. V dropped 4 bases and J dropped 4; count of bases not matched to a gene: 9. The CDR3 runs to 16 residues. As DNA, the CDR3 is TGTGCCAGCAGCTCTAGCGGGAGCCCTCTACGAGAGACCCAGTACTTC. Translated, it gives CASSSSGSPLRETQYF. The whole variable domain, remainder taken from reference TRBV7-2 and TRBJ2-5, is GAGVSQSPSNKVTEKGKDVELRCDPISGHTALYWYRQSLGQGLEFLIYFQGNSAPDKSGLPSDRFSAERTGGSVSTLTIQRTQQEDSAVYLCASSSSGSPLRETQYFGPGTRLLVL.

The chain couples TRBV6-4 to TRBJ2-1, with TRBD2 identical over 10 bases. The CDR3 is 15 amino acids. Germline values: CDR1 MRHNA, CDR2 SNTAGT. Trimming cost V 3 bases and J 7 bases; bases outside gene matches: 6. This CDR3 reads CASSDSSGGRNEQFF. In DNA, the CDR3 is TGTGCCAGCAGTGATTCTAGCGGGGGCCGGAATGAGCAGTTCTTC.

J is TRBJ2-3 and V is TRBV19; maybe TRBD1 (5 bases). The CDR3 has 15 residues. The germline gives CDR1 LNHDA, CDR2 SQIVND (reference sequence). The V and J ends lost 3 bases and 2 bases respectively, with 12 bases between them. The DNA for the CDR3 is TGTGCCAGTAGTATGGGGCAAGGATACACAGATACGCAGTATTTT. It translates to CASSMGQGYTDTQYF.

Written as DNA, the CDR3 is TGTGCCAGCAGAACGGACAGGTTGGCCGGACAGCCCCAGCATTTT. Translated: CASRTDRLAGQPQHF. The J gene is TRBJ1-5, the V gene TRBV3-1 (or the pseudogene TRBV3-2); 7 bases align to TRBD1. With V trimmed by 6 bases and J by 7 bases, 12 bases remained unmatched. Germline CDR1 LGHDT, CDR2 YNNKEL (reference sequence). The CDR3 runs 15 residues.

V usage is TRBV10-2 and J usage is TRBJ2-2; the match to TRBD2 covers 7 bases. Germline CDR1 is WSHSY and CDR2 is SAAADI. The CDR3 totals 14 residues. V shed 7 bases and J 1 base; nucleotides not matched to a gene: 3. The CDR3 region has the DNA TGCGCCAGCACAGGACTAGTGAACACCGGGGAGCTGTTTTTT. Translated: CASTGLVNTGELFF.

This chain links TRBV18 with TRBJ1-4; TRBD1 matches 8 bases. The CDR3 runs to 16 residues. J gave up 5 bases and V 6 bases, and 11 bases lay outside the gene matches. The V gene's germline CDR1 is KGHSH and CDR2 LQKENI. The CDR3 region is CASSLYPGQENEKLFF. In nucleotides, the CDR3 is TGTGCCAGCTCGCTTTATCCGGGACAGGAAAATGAAAAACTGTTTTTT.

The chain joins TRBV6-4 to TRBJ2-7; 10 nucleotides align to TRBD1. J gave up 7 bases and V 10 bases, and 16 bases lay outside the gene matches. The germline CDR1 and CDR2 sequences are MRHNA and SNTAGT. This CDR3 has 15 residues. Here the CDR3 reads CAIILTGTGVYEQYF. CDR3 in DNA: TGTGCCATCATCCTCACCGGGACAGGGGTTTATGAGCAGTACTTC.

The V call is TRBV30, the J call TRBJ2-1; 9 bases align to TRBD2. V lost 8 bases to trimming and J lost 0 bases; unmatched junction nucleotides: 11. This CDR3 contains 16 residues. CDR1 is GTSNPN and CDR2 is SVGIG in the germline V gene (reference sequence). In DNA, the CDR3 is TGTGCCGGGGGGGCTAGCGGGGCGAGCTCCTACAATGAGCAGTTCTTC. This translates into CAGGASGASSYNEQFF.

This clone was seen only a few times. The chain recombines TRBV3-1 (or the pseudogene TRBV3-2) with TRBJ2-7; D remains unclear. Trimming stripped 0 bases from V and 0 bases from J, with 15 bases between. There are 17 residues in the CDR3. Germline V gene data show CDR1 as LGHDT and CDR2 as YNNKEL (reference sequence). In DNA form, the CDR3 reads TGTGCCAGCAGCCAAGATAGGCCGCAGGCGAGCTCCTACGAGCAGTACTTC. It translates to CASSQDRPQASSYEQYF.

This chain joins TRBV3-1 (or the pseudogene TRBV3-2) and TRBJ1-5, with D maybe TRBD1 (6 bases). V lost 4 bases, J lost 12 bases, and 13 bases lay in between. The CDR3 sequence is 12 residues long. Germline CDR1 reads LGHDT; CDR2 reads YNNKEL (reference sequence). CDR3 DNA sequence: TGTGCCAGCAGCCTTTTAGGGACAAACCAGCATTTT. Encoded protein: CASSLLGTNQHF.

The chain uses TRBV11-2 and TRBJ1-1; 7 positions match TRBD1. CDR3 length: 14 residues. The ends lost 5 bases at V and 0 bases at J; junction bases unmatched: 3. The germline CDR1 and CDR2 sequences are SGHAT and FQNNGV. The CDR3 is CASSLGQLNTEAFF. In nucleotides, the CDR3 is TGTGCCAGCAGCCTGGGACAGTTGAACACTGAAGCTTTCTTT. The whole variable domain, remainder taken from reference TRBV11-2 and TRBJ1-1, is EAGVAQSPRYKIIEKRQSVAFWCNPISGHATLYWYQQILGQGPKLLIQFQNNGVVDDSQLPKDRFSAERLKGVDSTLKIQPAKLEDSAVYLCASSLGQLNTEAFFGQGTRLTVV.

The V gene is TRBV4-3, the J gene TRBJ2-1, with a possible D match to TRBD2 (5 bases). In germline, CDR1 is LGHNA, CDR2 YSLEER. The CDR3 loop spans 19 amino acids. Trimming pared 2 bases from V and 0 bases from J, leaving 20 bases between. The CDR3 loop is CASSQRAPSGPSSYNEQFF. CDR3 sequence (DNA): TGCGCCAGCAGCCAACGGGCCCCCAGCGGACCCAGCTCCTACAATGAGCAGTTCTTC.

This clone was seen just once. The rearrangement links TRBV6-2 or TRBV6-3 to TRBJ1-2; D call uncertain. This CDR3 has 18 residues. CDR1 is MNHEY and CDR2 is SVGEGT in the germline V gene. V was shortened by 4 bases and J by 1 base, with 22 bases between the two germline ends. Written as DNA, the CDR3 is TGTGCCAGCAGTTGGGAGCCCGGAGTAAATAACCTTAACTATGGCTACACCTTC. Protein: CASSWEPGVNNLNYGYTF.

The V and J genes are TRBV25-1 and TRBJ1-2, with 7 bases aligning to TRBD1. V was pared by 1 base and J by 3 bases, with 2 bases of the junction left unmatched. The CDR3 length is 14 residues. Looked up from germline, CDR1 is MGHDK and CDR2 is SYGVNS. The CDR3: CASSESTGDYGYTF. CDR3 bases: TGTGCCAGCAGTGAATCTACAGGGGACTATGGCTACACCTTC.

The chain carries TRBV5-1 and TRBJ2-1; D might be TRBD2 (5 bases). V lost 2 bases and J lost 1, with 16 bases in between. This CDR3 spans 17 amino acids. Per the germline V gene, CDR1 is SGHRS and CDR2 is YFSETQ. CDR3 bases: TGCGCCAGCAGCTTATCGAATAGACTAATTTCCTACAATGAGCAGTTCTTC. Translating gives CASSLSNRLISYNEQFF.

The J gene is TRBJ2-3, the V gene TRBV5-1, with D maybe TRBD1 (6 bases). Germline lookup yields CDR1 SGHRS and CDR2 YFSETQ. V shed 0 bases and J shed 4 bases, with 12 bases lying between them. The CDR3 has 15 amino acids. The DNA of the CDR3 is TGCGCCAGCAGCTTGGGAATGGGGGCAGCAGATACGCAGTATTTT. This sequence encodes CASSLGMGAADTQYF.

The CDR3 DNA reads as TGTGCCAGCAGCTTAGGTGGAGGCCCTACCTACGAGCAGTACTTC. Encoded protein: CASSLGGGPTYEQYF. The V call is TRBV11-2, the J call TRBJ2-7; tentatively, D is TRBD2 (5 bases). CDR3 length equals 15 residues. CDR1 is SGHAT and CDR2 is FQNNGV in the germline V gene. V dropped 1 base and J dropped 2 bases, with 12 bases sitting between them.

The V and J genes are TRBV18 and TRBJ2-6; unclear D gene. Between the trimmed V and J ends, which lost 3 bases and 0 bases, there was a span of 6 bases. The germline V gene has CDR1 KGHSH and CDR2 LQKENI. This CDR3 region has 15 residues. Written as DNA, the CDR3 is TGTGCCAGCTCACCTTACAACTCTGGGGCCAACGTCCTGACTTTC. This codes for CASSPYNSGANVLTF.

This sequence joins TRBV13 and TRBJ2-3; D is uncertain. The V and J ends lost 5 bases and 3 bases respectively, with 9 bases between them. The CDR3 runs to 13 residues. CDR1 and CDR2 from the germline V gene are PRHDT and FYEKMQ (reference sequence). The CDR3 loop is CASSLGRTDTQYF. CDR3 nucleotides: TGTGCCAGCAGCCTCGGTCGTACAGATACGCAGTATTTT.

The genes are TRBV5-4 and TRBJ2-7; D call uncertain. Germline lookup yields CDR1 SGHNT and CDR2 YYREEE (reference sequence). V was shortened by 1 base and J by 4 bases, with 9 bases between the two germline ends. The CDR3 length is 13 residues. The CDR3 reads CASSLNSKYEQYF. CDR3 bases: TGTGCCAGCAGCTTGAACTCAAAGTACGAGCAGTACTTC.

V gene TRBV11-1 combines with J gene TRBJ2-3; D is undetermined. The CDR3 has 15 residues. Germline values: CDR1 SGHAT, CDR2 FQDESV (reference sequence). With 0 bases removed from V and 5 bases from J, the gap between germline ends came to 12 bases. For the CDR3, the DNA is TGTGCCAGCAGCTTAGCGTTAAACCGAGGAGATACGCAGTATTTT. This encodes CASSLALNRGDTQYF.

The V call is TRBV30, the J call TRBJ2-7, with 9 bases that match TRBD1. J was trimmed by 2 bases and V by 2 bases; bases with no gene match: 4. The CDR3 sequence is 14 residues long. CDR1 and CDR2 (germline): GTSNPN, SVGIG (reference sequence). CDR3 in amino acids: CAWSSGQGPYEQYF. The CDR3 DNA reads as TGTGCCTGGAGTTCGGGACAGGGTCCCTACGAGCAGTACTTC.

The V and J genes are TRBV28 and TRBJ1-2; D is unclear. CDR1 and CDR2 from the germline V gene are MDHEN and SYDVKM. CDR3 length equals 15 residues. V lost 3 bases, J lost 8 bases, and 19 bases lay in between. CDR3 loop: CASSFHSSLTIGYTF. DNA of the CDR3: TGTGCCAGCAGTTTCCATAGTAGCCTAACTATCGGCTACACCTTC.

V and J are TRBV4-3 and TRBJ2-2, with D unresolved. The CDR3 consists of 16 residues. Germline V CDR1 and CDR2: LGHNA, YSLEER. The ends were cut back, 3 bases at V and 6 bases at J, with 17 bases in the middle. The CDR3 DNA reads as TGCGCCAGCAGCCAGGAGAGGATATTCACTCCCGGGGAGCTGTTTTTT. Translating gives CASSQERIFTPGELFF.